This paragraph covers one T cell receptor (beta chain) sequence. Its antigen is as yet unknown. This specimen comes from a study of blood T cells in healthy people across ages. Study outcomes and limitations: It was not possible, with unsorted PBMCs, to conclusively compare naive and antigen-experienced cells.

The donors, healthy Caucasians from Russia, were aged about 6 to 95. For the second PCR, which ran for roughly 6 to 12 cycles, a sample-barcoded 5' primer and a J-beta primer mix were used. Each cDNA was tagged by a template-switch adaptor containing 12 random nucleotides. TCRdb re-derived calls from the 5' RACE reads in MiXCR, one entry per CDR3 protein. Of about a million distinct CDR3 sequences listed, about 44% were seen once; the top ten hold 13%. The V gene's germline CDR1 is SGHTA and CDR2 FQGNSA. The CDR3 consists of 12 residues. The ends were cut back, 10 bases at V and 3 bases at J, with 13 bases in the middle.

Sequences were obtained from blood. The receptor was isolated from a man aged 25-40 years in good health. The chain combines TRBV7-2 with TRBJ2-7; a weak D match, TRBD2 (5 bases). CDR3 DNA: TGTGCCATCGACTACGGCAGCTACGAGCAGTACTTC. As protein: CAIDYGSYEQYF.